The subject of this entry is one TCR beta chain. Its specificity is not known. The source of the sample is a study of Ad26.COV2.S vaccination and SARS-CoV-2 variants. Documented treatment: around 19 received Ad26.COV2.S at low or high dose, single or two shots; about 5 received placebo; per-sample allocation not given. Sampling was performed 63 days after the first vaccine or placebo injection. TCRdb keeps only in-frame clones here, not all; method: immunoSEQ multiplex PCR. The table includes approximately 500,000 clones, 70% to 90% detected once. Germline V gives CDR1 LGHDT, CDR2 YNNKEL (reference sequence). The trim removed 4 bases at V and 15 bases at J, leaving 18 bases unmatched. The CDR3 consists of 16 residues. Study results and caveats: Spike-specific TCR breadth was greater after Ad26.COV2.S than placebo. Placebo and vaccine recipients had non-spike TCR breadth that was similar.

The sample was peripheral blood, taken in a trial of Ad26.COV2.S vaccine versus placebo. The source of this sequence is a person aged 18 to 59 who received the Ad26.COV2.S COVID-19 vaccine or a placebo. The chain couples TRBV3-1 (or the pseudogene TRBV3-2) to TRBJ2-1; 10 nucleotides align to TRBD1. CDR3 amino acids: CASSLDSGQGHLRLFF. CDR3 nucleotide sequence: TGTGCCAGCAGCCTGGACTCGGGACAGGGGCATTTACGGCTGTTCTTC.